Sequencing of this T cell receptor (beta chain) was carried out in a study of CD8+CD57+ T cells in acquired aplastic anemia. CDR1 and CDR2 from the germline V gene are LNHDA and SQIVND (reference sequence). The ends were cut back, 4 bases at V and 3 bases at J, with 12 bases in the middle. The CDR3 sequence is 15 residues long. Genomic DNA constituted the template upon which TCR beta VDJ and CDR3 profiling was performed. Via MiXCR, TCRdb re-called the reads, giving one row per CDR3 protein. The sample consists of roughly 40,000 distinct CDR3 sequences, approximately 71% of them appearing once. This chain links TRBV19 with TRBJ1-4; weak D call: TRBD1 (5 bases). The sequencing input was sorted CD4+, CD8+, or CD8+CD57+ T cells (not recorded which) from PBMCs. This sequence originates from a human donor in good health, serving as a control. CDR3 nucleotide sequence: TGTGCCAGTAGTAGCTCAGGGTCACCTAATGAAAAACTGTTTTTT. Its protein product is CASSSSGSPNEKLFF.